What follows are 8 T cell receptor beta chains derived from one specimen sequenced in a study of shared clonotypes between healthy human individuals. Naivety among CD8 cells was defined by CD45RO negativity and positive CCR7 selection, thereby excluding terminally differentiated effector memory CD45RA+ cells. The protocol was immunoSEQ multiplex PCR, while the TCRdb copy is restricted to in-frame clones and leaves out a portion. This table holds more than 2 million clones, roughly 95% found once. Sequencing used naive CD8+ T cells sorted from blood. Source of these receptors: a young man in good health.

This chain joins TRBV2 and TRBJ2-7, with a possible D match to TRBD2 (5 bases). The germline CDR1 and CDR2 sequences are SNHLY and FYNNEI. V was shortened by 6 bases and J by 1 base, with 13 bases between the two germline ends. The CDR3 sequence is 14 residues long. The CDR3 protein is CASRTRVTSYEQYF. The DNA for the CDR3 is TGTGCCAGCAGGACGAGGGTTACATCCTACGAGCAGTACTTC.

The rearrangement uses TRBV5-1 and TRBJ2-7; D might be TRBD2 (6 bases). Trimming pared 7 bases from V and 2 bases from J, leaving 13 bases between. The germline V gene has CDR1 SGHRS and CDR2 YFSETQ. This CDR3 has 13 amino acids. CDR3 amino acids: CASRVADTYEQYF. The CDR3 DNA is TGCGCCAGCCGTGTAGCGGACACCTACGAGCAGTACTTC.

The chain recombines TRBV9 with TRBJ2-7; TRBD2 agrees at 11 bases. Germline trimming cut 0 bases from V and 5 bases from J; bases unmatched to any gene: 4. The CDR3 covers 15 residues. The germline V gene has CDR1 SGDLS and CDR2 YYNGEE. The CDR3, as DNA: TGTGCCAGCAGCGTAGCGACTAGCGGGACCCACGAGCAGTACTTC. Its translation is CASSVATSGTHEQYF.

The chain carries TRBV5-6 and TRBJ2-7, with TRBD1 matching 8 bases. V was pared by 0 bases and J by 4 bases, with 3 bases of the junction left unmatched. This CDR3 comprises 14 residues. Germline loops: CDR1 SGHDT, CDR2 YYEEEE. The chain's CDR3 is CASSLGGQAYEQYF. The CDR3 nucleotides read TGTGCCAGCAGCTTGGGGGGACAGGCTTACGAGCAGTACTTC.

This rearrangement joins TRBV6-1 to TRBJ2-7; D ambiguous. CDR1 is MNHNS, CDR2 SASEGT, per germline. Trimming stripped 1 base from V and 3 bases from J, with 4 bases between. CDR3 length: 12 residues. CDR3 nucleotides: TGTGCCAGCAGTGAAGACAACTACGAGCAGTACTTC. The encoded protein is CASSEDNYEQYF.

The chain is built from TRBV28 and TRBJ1-1, with 8 positions matching TRBD1. Germline trimming cut 4 bases from V and 10 bases from J; bases unmatched to any gene: 2. CDR3 size: 11 residues. Germline CDR1 and CDR2: MDHEN and SYDVKM. The CDR3 here is CASSSDRAAFF. CDR3 DNA: TGTGCCAGCAGTTCGGACAGGGCAGCTTTCTTT. Full variable domain (outside the CDR3, taken from reference TRBV28 and TRBJ1-1): DVKVTQSSRYLVKRTGEKVFLECVQDMDHENMFWYRQDPGLGLRLIYFSYDVKMKEKGDIPEGYSVSREKKERFSLILESASTNQTSMYLCASSSDRAAFFGQGTRLTVV.

V is TRBV15 and J is TRBJ1-5; 7 bases are shared with TRBD1. Per the germline V gene, CDR1 is LNHNV and CDR2 is YYDKDF (reference sequence). The V segment lost 3 bases and the J segment 4 bases; nucleotides outside the gene matches: 3. This CDR3 has 14 amino acids. Written as DNA, the CDR3 is TGTGCCACCAGCAGCGCAGGGGGAAATCAGCCCCAGCATTTT. Protein sequence: CATSSAGGNQPQHF. Full variable domain (rest looked up from reference TRBV15 and TRBJ1-5): DAMVIQNPRYQVTQFGKPVTLSCSQTLNHNVMYWYQQKSSQAPKLLFHYYDKDFNNEADTPDNFQSRRPNTSFCFLDIRSPGLGDTAMYLCATSSAGGNQPQHFGDGTRLSIL.

The rearrangement joins TRBV7-8 to TRBJ1-2; D is unresolved. The CDR3 spans 16 residues. CDR1 is SGHVS, CDR2 FQNEAQ, per germline. With 4 bases removed from V and 2 bases from J, the gap between germline ends came to 17 bases. In DNA form, the CDR3 reads TGTGCCAGCAGCTCCCGGGAGAACGAAGCGAACTATGGCTACACCTTC. This translates into CASSSRENEANYGYTF.